A selection of T cell receptor beta chains follows, all from one sample in a study of blood T cell repertoires in COVID-19. Generated by immunoSEQ multiplex PCR, the TCRdb table keeps only in-frame clones and is missing some. This table holds roughly 200,000 clones, about four fifths found once. Sequencing was done on a sample of peripheral blood. The origin of the receptors is a woman aged 40 to 49 with COVID-19, enrolled during active disease. Each CDR3 is given with its conserved first and last residue. Fields, in order: clone size, J gene, D gene, V gene, CDR3 protein, CDR3 DNA. A D gene is named only where the DNA matches it firmly. A clone size is listed for some rows: how often the clone was seen (once, few, many), or a class if it is expanded.

size: few
J: TRBJ2-7
D: TRBD2
V: TRBV12-5
CDR3: CASGLVLAGGYEQYF
DNA: TGTGCTAGTGGTTTGGTACTAGCGGGAGGGTACGAGCAGTACTTC

size: .
J: TRBJ2-7
D: .
V: TRBV5-6
CDR3: CASSFLRGTALYEQYF
DNA: TGTGCCAGCAGCTTCCTCCGGGGGACAGCCCTCTACGAGCAGTACTTC

size: .
J: TRBJ2-1
D: .
V: TRBV3-1/TRBV3-2
CDR3: CASSQELTRSDNEQFF
DNA: TGTGCCAGCAGCCAAGAGCTTACGCGGAGTGACAATGAGCAGTTCTTC

size: .
J: TRBJ1-5
D: .
V: TRBV21-1
CDR3: CASGMGGGRQPQHF
DNA: TGTGCCAGCGGCATGGGGGGGGGCAGGCAGCCCCAGCATTTT

size: .
J: TRBJ1-5
D: .
V: TRBV6-6
CDR3: CASSPDRSYQPQHF
DNA: TGTGCCAGCAGCCCCGACAGGTCATATCAGCCCCAGCATTTT

size: once
J: TRBJ1-5
D: .
V: TRBV6-1
CDR3: CASSESVQSVDQPQHF
DNA: TGTGCCAGCAGTGAATCGGTACAGTCTGTAGATCAGCCCCAGCATTTT

size: .
J: TRBJ2-3
D: .
V: TRBV5-4
CDR3: CASSATTGDTDTQYF
DNA: TGTGCCAGCAGCGCGACGACGGGGGACACAGATACGCAGTATTTT

size: .
J: TRBJ2-1
D: TRBD2
V: TRBV19
CDR3: CASSARLAGKRGASYNEQFF
DNA: TGTGCCAGTAGTGCGAGACTAGCGGGGAAGAGGGGTGCCTCCTACAATGAGCAGTTCTTC

size: .
J: TRBJ2-1
D: TRBD2
V: TRBV7-2
CDR3: CASSSSLAGVYEQFF
DNA: TGTGCCAGCAGCTCCTCTCTAGCGGGAGTCTATGAGCAGTTCTTC

size: .
J: TRBJ1-6
D: TRBD1
V: TRBV16
CDR3: CASSSRGQDNSPLHF
DNA: TGTGCCAGCAGTAGTAGGGGGCAGGATAATTCACCCCTCCACTTT

size: few
J: TRBJ2-7
D: .
V: TRBV6-5
CDR3: CASSPYPPSYEQYF
DNA: TGTGCCAGCAGCCCCTATCCTCCCTCCTACGAGCAGTACTTC

size: few
J: TRBJ1-5
D: TRBD1
V: TRBV7-9
CDR3: CASSSGQGIQPQHF
DNA: TGTGCCAGCAGCTCCGGACAGGGGATTCAGCCCCAGCATTTT

size: .
J: TRBJ2-1
D: TRBD1
V: TRBV18
CDR3: CASSPANRGKYEQFF
DNA: TGTGCCAGCTCACCAGCGAACAGGGGGAAATATGAGCAGTTCTTC

size: .
J: TRBJ1-2
D: TRBD1
V: TRBV28
CDR3: CASSSQGGGYTF
DNA: TGTGCCAGCAGTTCACAGGGGGGTGGCTACACCTTC

size: .
J: TRBJ2-3
D: .
V: TRBV10-3
CDR3: CAISESTDSGDTQYF
DNA: TGTGCCATCAGTGAGTCGACCGACAGTGGGGATACGCAGTATTTT

size: .
J: TRBJ2-7
D: TRBD2
V: TRBV7-9
CDR3: CASSPRGSGIESYEQYF
DNA: TGTGCCAGCAGCCCGAGGGGTAGCGGGATAGAGTCCTACGAGCAGTACTTC

size: .
J: TRBJ1-2
D: .
V: TRBV10-3
CDR3: CAIRETSYGYTF
DNA: TGTGCCATCAGGGAGACATCCTATGGCTACACCTTC

size: .
J: TRBJ2-5
D: .
V: TRBV2
CDR3: CASSEITAGWETQYF
DNA: TGTGCCAGCAGTGAGATTACGGCGGGGTGGGAGACCCAGTACTTC

size: .
J: TRBJ1-2
D: .
V: TRBV6-2/TRBV6-3
CDR3: CASSNYFYYTF
DNA: TGTGCCAGCAGTAATTACTTCTACTACACCTTC

size: .
J: TRBJ2-7
D: .
V: TRBV29-1
CDR3: CSVELGAEQYF
DNA: TGCAGCGTTGAGCTAGGGGCCGAGCAGTACTTC

size: few
J: TRBJ1-6
D: .
V: TRBV27
CDR3: CASSLSLGGSLHF
DNA: TGTGCCAGCAGTTTATCACTGGGGGGTTCCCTCCACTTT

size: .
J: TRBJ2-3
D: TRBD2
V: TRBV6-4
CDR3: CASSPGLASTDTQYF
DNA: TGTGCCAGCAGCCCCGGACTAGCGAGCACAGATACGCAGTATTTT

size: .
J: TRBJ2-1
D: .
V: TRBV7-9
CDR3: CASSPSGSSYNEQFF
DNA: TGTGCCAGCAGCCCTAGTGGGAGCTCCTACAATGAGCAGTTCTTC

size: .
J: TRBJ1-2
D: .
V: TRBV6-5
CDR3: CASAGQGKENYGYTF
DNA: TGTGCCAGCGCCGGCCAGGGGAAGGAAAACTATGGCTACACCTTC

size: .
J: TRBJ1-5
D: .
V: TRBV6-2/TRBV6-3
CDR3: CASSYSRVGNQPQHF
DNA: TGTGCCAGCAGTTACTCGAGGGTGGGCAATCAGCCCCAGCATTTT

size: once
J: TRBJ2-2
D: TRBD1
V: TRBV10-3
CDR3: CAISESANRGLTGELFF
DNA: TGTGCCATCAGTGAGTCAGCGAACAGGGGGCTTACGGGGGAGCTGTTTTTT

size: .
J: TRBJ2-7
D: TRBD1
V: TRBV6-6
CDR3: CASRGTAYLYYEQYF
DNA: TGTGCCAGCAGAGGGACAGCTTACCTCTACTACGAGCAGTACTTC

size: .
J: TRBJ2-7
D: .
V: TRBV30
CDR3: CAWSGGSLREQYF
DNA: TGTGCCTGGAGTGGCGGCTCCCTACGGGAGCAGTACTTC

size: .
J: TRBJ1-2
D: TRBD1
V: TRBV5-1
CDR3: CASSLGGQGSYGYTF
DNA: TGCGCCAGCAGCTTAGGGGGACAGGGGAGCTATGGCTACACCTTC

size: .
J: TRBJ2-3
D: .
V: TRBV12-5
CDR3: CASGLGGTARDTQYF
DNA: TGTGCTAGTGGTTTGGGGGGGACTGCTAGGGATACGCAGTATTTT

size: few
J: TRBJ1-2
D: .
V: TRBV5-1
CDR3: CASSLAPQGDGYTF
DNA: TGCGCCAGCAGCTTGGCCCCGCAGGGTGATGGCTACACCTTC

size: .
J: TRBJ2-7
D: .
V: TRBV5-1
CDR3: CASSFGGIYYEQYF
DNA: TGCGCCAGCAGCTTCGGAGGGATTTACTACGAGCAGTACTTC

size: .
J: TRBJ2-5
D: TRBD2
V: TRBV10-3
CDR3: CAIKAGGPQETQYF
DNA: TGTGCCATCAAAGCGGGGGGGCCTCAAGAGACCCAGTACTTC

size: .
J: TRBJ1-1
D: .
V: TRBV11-2
CDR3: CASRPGGRYTEAFF
DNA: TGTGCCAGCAGACCGGGAGGACGGTACACTGAAGCTTTCTTT

size: .
J: TRBJ1-4
D: .
V: TRBV19
CDR3: CASDSGGLTNEKLFF
DNA: TGTGCCAGTGACAGTGGGGGCTTGACTAATGAAAAACTGTTTTTT

size: .
J: TRBJ1-5
D: .
V: TRBV4-2
CDR3: CASSQDRGANQPQHF
DNA: TGTGCCAGCAGCCAAGATCGGGGGGCGAATCAGCCCCAGCATTTT

size: .
J: TRBJ2-3
D: TRBD1
V: TRBV24-1
CDR3: CATSDPGQGMADTQYF
DNA: TGTGCCACCAGTGACCCGGGACAGGGCATGGCAGATACGCAGTATTTT

size: .
J: TRBJ1-6
D: .
V: TRBV5-1
CDR3: CASSRAGEKNSPLHF
DNA: TGCGCCAGCAGTCGGGCAGGGGAGAAGAATTCACCCCTCCACTTT

size: .
J: TRBJ2-3
D: .
V: TRBV2
CDR3: CASRDLPGSSTTPDTQYF
DNA: TGTGCCAGCAGGGACTTACCGGGGAGTAGTACCACCCCAGATACGCAGTATTTT

size: .
J: TRBJ2-3
D: TRBD2
V: TRBV5-1
CDR3: CASSLDPGTRFSDTQYF
DNA: TGCGCCAGCAGCTTGGACCCCGGGACTAGATTTTCAGATACGCAGTATTTT

size: .
J: TRBJ1-4
D: .
V: TRBV6-6
CDR3: CASAARARSEKLFF
DNA: TGTGCCAGCGCAGCCAGGGCGAGGAGTGAAAAACTGTTTTTT

size: few
J: TRBJ2-3
D: TRBD2
V: TRBV2
CDR3: CASSENGWTRTDTQYF
DNA: TGTGCCAGCAGTGAAAACGGGTGGACTAGGACAGATACGCAGTATTTT

size: few
J: TRBJ1-4
D: .
V: TRBV7-6
CDR3: CASSPWTDEKLFF
DNA: TGTGCCAGCAGCCCTTGGACAGATGAAAAACTGTTTTTT

size: .
J: TRBJ1-1
D: TRBD1
V: TRBV19
CDR3: CASKARGLTLNTEAFF
DNA: TGTGCCAGTAAGGCCAGGGGGCTAACTTTGAACACTGAAGCTTTCTTT

size: .
J: TRBJ2-7
D: .
V: TRBV12-3/TRBV12-4
CDR3: CASSLTPYEQYF
DNA: TGTGCCAGCAGTTTAACTCCCTACGAGCAGTACTTC

size: .
J: TRBJ1-2
D: TRBD1
V: TRBV5-6
CDR3: CASTLYRGGGYTF
DNA: TGTGCCAGCACCCTCTACAGGGGAGGTGGCTACACCTTC

size: .
J: TRBJ2-7
D: .
V: TRBV20-1
CDR3: CSASDGDEQYF
DNA: TGCAGTGCTAGCGACGGGGACGAGCAGTACTTC

size: once
J: TRBJ2-7
D: .
V: TRBV4-2
CDR3: CASSQDIFYEQYF
DNA: TGTGCCAGCAGCCAAGATATTTTCTACGAGCAGTACTTC

size: .
J: TRBJ1-3
D: .
V: TRBV12-3/TRBV12-4
CDR3: CASRGGVNTIYF
DNA: TGTGCCAGCAGAGGAGGGGTAAACACCATATATTTT

size: .
J: TRBJ2-1
D: TRBD2
V: TRBV7-9
CDR3: CASSLGLAGGPFTYNEQFF
DNA: TGTGCCAGCAGCCTGGGACTAGCGGGAGGCCCCTTTACTTACAATGAGCAGTTCTTC

size: .
J: TRBJ1-5
D: .
V: TRBV19
CDR3: CASSLEGSNQPQHF
DNA: TGTGCCAGTAGTCTCGAGGGTAGCAATCAGCCCCAGCATTTT

size: .
J: TRBJ1-6
D: .
V: TRBV3-1/TRBV3-2
CDR3: CASSPQAGNSPLHF
DNA: TGTGCCAGCAGCCCCCAGGCAGGGAATTCACCCCTCCACTTT

size: .
J: TRBJ2-3
D: TRBD1
V: TRBV7-3
CDR3: CASSVLGTGTDTQYF
DNA: TGTGCCAGCAGCGTCCTCGGGACAGGGACAGATACGCAGTATTTT

size: once
J: TRBJ2-1
D: TRBD2
V: TRBV14
CDR3: CASSIHSGGSYNEQFF
DNA: TGTGCCAGCAGCATCCATAGCGGGGGTTCCTACAATGAGCAGTTCTTC

size: .
J: TRBJ2-3
D: .
V: TRBV18
CDR3: CASSLTASTDTQYF
DNA: TGTGCCAGCTCATTGACAGCATCCACAGATACGCAGTATTTT

size: .
J: TRBJ2-2
D: TRBD1
V: TRBV10-3
CDR3: CAIGLDRAGNTGELFF
DNA: TGTGCCATCGGACTTGACAGGGCAGGAAACACCGGGGAGCTGTTTTTT

size: .
J: TRBJ2-5
D: TRBD1
V: TRBV27
CDR3: CASSSPKEETGEETQYF
DNA: TGTGCCAGCAGTTCCCCGAAGGAAGAGACAGGGGAAGAGACCCAGTACTTC

size: .
J: TRBJ1-2
D: .
V: TRBV6-1
CDR3: CASSESPFEDYGYTF
DNA: TGTGCCAGCAGTGAATCACCCTTCGAGGACTATGGCTACACCTTC